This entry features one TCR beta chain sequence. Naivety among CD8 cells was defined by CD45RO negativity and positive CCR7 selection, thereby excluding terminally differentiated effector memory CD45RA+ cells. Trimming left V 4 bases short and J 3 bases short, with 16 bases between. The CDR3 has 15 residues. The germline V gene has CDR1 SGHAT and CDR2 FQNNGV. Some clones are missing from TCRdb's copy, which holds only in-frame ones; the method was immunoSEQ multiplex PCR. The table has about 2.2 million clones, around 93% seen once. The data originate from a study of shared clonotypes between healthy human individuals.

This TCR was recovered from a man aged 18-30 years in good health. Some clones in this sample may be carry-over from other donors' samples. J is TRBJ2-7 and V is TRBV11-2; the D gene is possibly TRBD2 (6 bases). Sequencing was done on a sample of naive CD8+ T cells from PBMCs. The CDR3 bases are TGTGCCAGCAGCTACTCAGCGGGCGGCCACTACGAGCAGTACTTC. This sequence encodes CASSYSAGGHYEQYF.